This T cell receptor (beta chain) was identified during a study of blood T cell repertoires in COVID-19. The assay was immunoSEQ multiplex PCR, and TCRdb's table has in-frame clones only and misses some. The sample lists about 69,000 clones; 82% were seen once. CDR3 length: 12 amino acids. V was cut by 4 bases and J by 13 bases, with 14 bases left in between. CDR1 is MGHRA, CDR2 YSYEKL, per germline. This clone was counted a single time. The sequenced sample consisted of peripheral blood. The chain is built from TRBV4-1 and TRBJ2-1, with D possibly matching TRBD2 (6 bases). The TCR was taken from a human donor in a cohort sampled during active COVID-19. CDR3 region: CASSPPGLQQFF. As DNA, the CDR3 is TGCGCCAGCAGCCCTCCGGGACTCCAACAGTTCTTC.